A selection of T cell receptor beta chains follows, all from one sample in a study of cytomegalovirus exposure and HLA in healthy donors. Sequencing was performed with immunoSEQ multiplex PCR; in TCRdb, only in-frame clones are kept and a portion is missing. The sample comprises about 170,000 clones, roughly 85% of which are singletons, and approximately 2.3% rests with the top ten. Specimen: PBMCs. These receptors all stem from a man aged 18 to 30 in good health and CMV-seropositive. CDR3s include the opening cysteine and the closing phenylalanine or tryptophan. Each record gives: clone size, D gene, V gene, J gene, CDR3 DNA, CDR3 protein. A D gene is named only where the DNA matches it firmly. Clone size is shown for a subset of rows, as once, few, many or a class of expanded clone.

>NA|NA|TRBV5-4|TRBJ1-4
TGTGCCAGCAGCCTCCAGGGGCTTAATGAAAAACTGTTTTTT
CASSLQGLNEKLFF
>NA|NA|TRBV7-3|TRBJ2-1
TGTGCCAGCAGCCTAGGACTATACAATGAGCAGTTCTTC
CASSLGLYNEQFF
>NA|NA|TRBV6-5|TRBJ2-1
TGTGCCACCATGTCCTACTCCTACAATGAGCAGTTCTTC
CATMSYSYNEQFF
>NA|TRBD1|TRBV19|TRBJ2-3
TGTGCCAGTAGTATATCGGGAACAGGGGCGGATACGCAGTATTTT
CASSISGTGADTQYF
>NA|NA|TRBV7-6|TRBJ2-7
TGTGCCAGCAGCACGATACGGGGGAAATACTACGAGCAGTACTTC
CASSTIRGKYYEQYF
>NA|TRBD2|TRBV9|TRBJ2-3
TGTGCCAGCAGCGTAGCTCGGGGGGGCCCAGATACGCAGTATTTT
CASSVARGGPDTQYF
>NA|TRBD1|TRBV19|TRBJ1-2
TGTGCCTCTCAACTGACAGGGCGAAACTATGGCTACACCTTC
CASQLTGRNYGYTF
>once|TRBD1|TRBV14|TRBJ1-1
TGTGCCAGCAGCACGACAGGGGGACTCAACACTGAAGCTTTCTTT
CASSTTGGLNTEAFF
>NA|NA|TRBV9|TRBJ1-1
TGTGCCAGCAGCCCCCTCGGTGAAGCTTTCTTT
CASSPLGEAFF
>NA|NA|TRBV4-1|TRBJ2-2
TGCGCCAGCAGCCCAAGAAATCAGGTGCCTTCCACCGGGGAGCTGTTTTTT
CASSPRNQVPSTGELFF
>NA|NA|TRBV4-2|TRBJ1-1
TGTGCCAGCAGCCAGGATGGGCCCACTGAAGCTTTCTTT
CASSQDGPTEAFF
>NA|TRBD1|TRBV23-1|TRBJ1-2
TGCGCCAGCAGTCCCAGGGGGCCGACGGACTATGGCTACACCTTC
CASSPRGPTDYGYTF
>NA|TRBD1|TRBV19|TRBJ1-2
TGTGCCAGCCTTACTGCGGCAGGGGGGACCTATGGCTACACCTTC
CASLTAAGGTYGYTF
>NA|NA|TRBV7-8|TRBJ1-1
TGTGCCAGCAGCTCCCCTGGGGCATCGGGCACTGAAGCTTTCTTT
CASSSPGASGTEAFF
>NA|TRBD1|TRBV29-1|TRBJ1-5
TGCAGCGTGCGGACAGGGGGCAATCAGCCCCAGCATTTT
CSVRTGGNQPQHF
>NA|NA|TRBV9|TRBJ2-3
TGTGCCAGCAGCGTAGGCTTGAAGCGGGCTGACACAGATACGCAGTATTTT
CASSVGLKRADTDTQYF
>NA|NA|TRBV4-3|TRBJ1-1
TGCGCCAGCAGCCAAGTTGGGGGGGCCAGAACTGAAGCTTTCTTT
CASSQVGGARTEAFF
>NA|TRBD2|TRBV10-3|TRBJ2-7
TGTGTGACTAGCGGGGGGGCAATGGGGTCCTACGAGCAGTACTTC
CVTSGGAMGSYEQYF
>NA|TRBD1|TRBV2|TRBJ2-1
TGTGCCAGCAGTGCGGGACAGTACAATGAGCAGTTCTTC
CASSAGQYNEQFF